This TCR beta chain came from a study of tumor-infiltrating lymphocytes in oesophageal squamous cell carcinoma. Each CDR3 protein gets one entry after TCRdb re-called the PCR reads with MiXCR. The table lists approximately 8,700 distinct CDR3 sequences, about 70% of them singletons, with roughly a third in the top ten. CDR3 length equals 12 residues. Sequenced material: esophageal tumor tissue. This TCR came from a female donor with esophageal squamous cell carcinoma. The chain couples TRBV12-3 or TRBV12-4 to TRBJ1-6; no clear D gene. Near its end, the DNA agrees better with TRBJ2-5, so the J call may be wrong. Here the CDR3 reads CASSFDEETQYF. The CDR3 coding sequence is TGTGCCAGCAGTTTTGACGAAGAGACCCAGTACTTC.